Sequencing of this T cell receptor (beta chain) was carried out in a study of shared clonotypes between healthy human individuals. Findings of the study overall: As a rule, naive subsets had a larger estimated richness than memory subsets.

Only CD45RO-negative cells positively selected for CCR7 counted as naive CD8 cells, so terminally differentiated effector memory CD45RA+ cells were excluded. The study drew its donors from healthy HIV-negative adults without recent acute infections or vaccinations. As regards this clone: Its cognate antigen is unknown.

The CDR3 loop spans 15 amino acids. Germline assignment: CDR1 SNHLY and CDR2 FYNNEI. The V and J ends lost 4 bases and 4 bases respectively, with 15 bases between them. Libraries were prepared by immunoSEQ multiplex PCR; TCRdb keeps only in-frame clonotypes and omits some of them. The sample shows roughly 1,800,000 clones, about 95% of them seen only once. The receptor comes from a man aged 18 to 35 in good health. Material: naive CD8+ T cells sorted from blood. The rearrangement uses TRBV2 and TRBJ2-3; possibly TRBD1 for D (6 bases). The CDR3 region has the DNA TGTGCCAGCAGTGGACAGGCTCAGGGACCAGATACGCAGTATTTT. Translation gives CASSGQAQGPDTQYF.